Below, one TCR beta chain is given with its context. Its specificity is unknown. Tagging with unique molecular identifiers was applied to individual cDNA molecules. In TCRdb, the 5' RACE reads were re-called with MiXCR into one record per CDR3 protein. The profile shows 70,000 to 90,000 distinct CDR3 sequences, about 11% of them singletons. Trimming took off 6 bases at V and 9 bases at J, with 18 bases between the two ends. Germline V gene lookup returns CDR1 DFQATT and CDR2 SNEGSKA (reference sequence). This CDR3 contains 12 residues. This record comes from a study of early T cells in non-severe SARS-CoV-2 infection. Study overall: The sequenced material was bulk RNA from unsorted whole blood, and its chains were unpaired. Findings and caveats of the study: In VDJdb matching, anti-spike CD8 responses were favored while private and CD4 specificities went missing.

The sequencing sample was made of whole blood. The chain uses TRBV20-1 and TRBJ2-7, with D unclear. This clonotype was sampled from an adult who was a healthcare worker with PCR-confirmed SARS-CoV-2 infection or an uninfected control (not recorded which). The chain's CDR3 is CSATGSYVGQYF. In DNA form, the CDR3 reads TGCAGTGCCACCGGGTCGTACGTGGGGCAGTACTTC.